The 32 T cell receptor beta chains given below trace back to one sample, sequenced in a study of T-cell reconstitution after alpha-beta-depleted transplantation in children. Unique molecular identifiers were built into the TCRbeta library. TCRdb passed the PCR reads through MiXCR, listing each CDR3 protein once. This sample has 230,000 or so distinct CDR3 sequences; 9.7% occur once, and the top ten carry about 4.8%. The sequencing used PBMCs from the stem cell graft donor, collected from the stem cell graft. The receptors were gathered from a human donor who donated a stem cell graft to a child with SCID.

This clonotype was detected many times. The rearrangement joins TRBV20-1 to TRBJ2-1, with a tentative D call TRBD2 (7 bases). Germline assignment: CDR1 DFQATT and CDR2 SNEGSKA (reference sequence). Trimming left V 1 base short and J 12 bases short, with 16 bases between. This CDR3 comprises 13 residues. CDR3 coding DNA: TGCAGTGCTAGAGTTTTGAGGGGGGGGTGGCAGTTCTTC. It codes for CSARVLRGGWQFF.

This clonotype was found many times. The CDR3 reads CASSADNPSTDTQYF. The CDR3 nucleotides read TGTGCCAGCAGTGCCGACAACCCGAGCACAGATACGCAGTATTTT. The chain couples TRBV12-3 or TRBV12-4 to TRBJ2-3; D is undetermined. The V end lost 5 bases, the J end lost 0 bases, and 12 bases lay between the germline ends. This CDR3 is built from 15 residues.

V usage is TRBV18 and J usage is TRBJ1-4; D is unresolved. Germline CDR1 is KGHSH and CDR2 is LQKENI. The CDR3 has 14 amino acids. V lost 3 bases and J lost 5, with 10 bases in between. The CDR3 DNA reads as TGTGCCAGCTCACCGGTTAATGAGAATGAAAAACTGTTTTTT. Translating it yields CASSPVNENEKLFF.

This clonotype was seen ten or more times. V usage is TRBV6-2 or TRBV6-3 and J usage is TRBJ1-6; TRBD1 agrees at 8 bases. Trimming cost V 3 bases and J 8 bases; bases outside gene matches: 6. The CDR3 consists of 15 residues. From germline, CDR1 is MNHEY and CDR2 SVGEGT. CDR3 loop: CASSYYGQGYSPLHF. DNA for the CDR3: TGTGCCAGCAGTTATTACGGACAGGGATATTCACCCCTCCACTTT.

This clonotype was observed many times. The CDR3 spells CASSWGLAGRQETQYF. DNA of the CDR3: TGCGCCAGCAGCTGGGGACTAGCGGGGCGTCAAGAGACCCAGTACTTC. This rearrangement joins TRBV5-1 to TRBJ2-5; 13 bases line up with TRBD2. CDR1 and CDR2 from the germline V gene are SGHRS and YFSETQ. The ends lost 3 bases at V and 2 bases at J; junction bases unmatched: 4. This CDR3 comprises 16 residues.

There are many counts of this clonotype. This rearrangement joins TRBV28 to TRBJ2-3; TRBD2 aligns across 11 bases. CDR3 length: 15 residues. CDR1 is MDHEN and CDR2 is SYDVKM in the germline V gene. The J segment lost 4 bases and the V segment lost 6 bases, leaving 6 bases of the junction unmatched. The CDR3 sequence: CASRVAGGESDTQYF. DNA for the CDR3: TGTGCCAGCAGGGTAGCGGGGGGGGAGTCAGATACGCAGTATTTT.

This clonotype has just a few counts. The rearrangement links TRBV20-1 to TRBJ2-2; TRBD2 might be the D (5 bases). This CDR3 has 14 residues. The germline gives CDR1 DFQATT, CDR2 SNEGSKA (reference sequence). V dropped 6 bases and J dropped 2 bases, with 13 bases sitting between them. CDR3 bases: TGCAGTGCCTCTCGAGGAGGAAACACCGGGGAGCTGTTTTTT. Translated, it gives CSASRGGNTGELFF.

This clonotype showed up many times. The gene calls are TRBV10-2 and TRBJ2-3; TRBD1 matches 8 bases. Germline assignment: CDR1 WSHSY and CDR2 SAAADI. CDR3 length equals 14 residues. Germline trimming cut 5 bases from V and 4 bases from J; bases unmatched to any gene: 5. The CDR3 region is CASSYGQGPDTQYF. CDR3 sequence (DNA): TGCGCCAGCAGTTATGGACAGGGCCCAGATACGCAGTATTTT.

This clonotype was counted ten times or more. The chain combines TRBV7-2 with TRBJ2-7; TRBD1 aligns across 8 bases. Germline V gene data show CDR1 as SGHTA and CDR2 as FQGNSA. V was clipped by 5 bases and J by 2 bases; unmatched bases: 8. The CDR3 contains 15 residues. CDR3 DNA: TGTGCCAGCAGCCCCAGGGACAGGCCCACCTACGAGCAGTACTTC. This translates into CASSPRDRPTYEQYF.

This clonotype was seen a handful of times. The chain employs TRBV28 and TRBJ1-6; D unresolved. Looked up from germline, CDR1 is MDHEN and CDR2 is SYDVKM. V was shortened by 2 bases and J by 6 bases, with 8 bases between the two germline ends. The CDR3 spans 14 residues. The CDR3 sequence is CASSLSLSNSPLHF. In nucleotides, the CDR3 is TGTGCCAGCAGTTTAAGCCTCAGTAATTCACCCCTCCACTTT.

This clonotype showed up many times. V usage is TRBV12-3 or TRBV12-4 and J usage is TRBJ2-5; D is tentatively TRBD1 or TRBD2 (5 bases each). Trimming took 8 bases from V and 3 from J, leaving 13 bases between them. The CDR3 length is 13 residues. DNA of the CDR3: TGTGCCAGCCGACCCGGGACGGAAGAGACCCAGTACTTC. Translation gives CASRPGTEETQYF.

Written as DNA, the CDR3 is TGTGCCAGCAGCTTGCTAGGGGATTCCGCCGGGGAGCTGTTTTTT. It specifies CASSLLGDSAGELFF. The chain recombines TRBV5-6 with TRBJ2-2; D is perhaps TRBD1 (5 bases). The CDR3 covers 15 residues. Trimming pared 1 base from V and 6 bases from J, leaving 13 bases between. The germline V gene encodes CDR1 SGHDT and CDR2 YYEEEE.

This clonotype was counted many times. V usage is TRBV20-1 and J usage is TRBJ2-6; D not certain. The germline CDR1 and CDR2 sequences are DFQATT and SNEGSKA (reference sequence). The CDR3 consists of 13 residues. The V end was cut by 6 bases, the J end by 4 bases, with 10 bases between. In nucleotides, the CDR3 is TGCAGTGCCCCACGAACGGGGGCCAACGTCCTGACTTTC. Translation gives CSAPRTGANVLTF.

The table lists this clonotype with many counts. The chain carries TRBV6-5 and TRBJ2-7; D is unresolved. V shed 10 bases and J shed 0 bases, with 4 bases lying between them. The CDR3 extends over 10 amino acids. CDR1 is MNHEY, CDR2 SVGAGI, per germline. Here the CDR3 DNA reads TGTGCCATCCCCTCCTACGAGCAGTACTTC. Protein sequence: CAIPSYEQYF.

This clonotype appeared many times. The V gene is TRBV7-8, the J gene TRBJ2-2; TRBD2 might be the D (6 bases). Trimming pared 9 bases from V and 6 bases from J, leaving 11 bases between. From germline, CDR1 is SGHVS and CDR2 FQNEAQ. The CDR3 extends over 12 amino acids. This CDR3 is CASARDAGELFF. For the CDR3, the DNA is TGTGCCAGTGCGCGGGACGCCGGGGAGCTGTTTTTT.

This clonotype was seen repeatedly, ten times or more. The genes are TRBV6-4 and TRBJ2-3; the match to TRBD2 covers 10 bases. The CDR3 length is 16 residues. V was clipped by 0 bases and J by 4 bases; unmatched bases: 4. Germline CDR1 MRHNA, CDR2 SNTAGT. Here the CDR3 reads CASSDSGSGGADTQYF. CDR3 in DNA: TGTGCCAGCAGTGACTCCGGGAGCGGGGGGGCAGATACGCAGTATTTT.

This clonotype occurred many times. The V gene is TRBV5-1, the J gene TRBJ2-3; the match to TRBD2 covers 11 bases. CDR3 size: 16 residues. The V gene's germline CDR1 is SGHRS and CDR2 YFSETQ. The V and J ends lost 2 bases and 6 bases, in that order; junction bases with no gene match: 8. The CDR3 here is CASSLLAGGLEDTQYF. The CDR3 DNA is TGCGCCAGCAGCTTATTAGCGGGGGGGCTGGAGGATACGCAGTATTTT.

Ten or more counts support this clonotype. The V and J genes are TRBV20-1 and TRBJ2-1; D unclear. CDR1 DFQATT and CDR2 SNEGSKA come from the germline V gene (reference sequence). Trimming left V 6 bases short and J 4 bases short, with 10 bases between. This CDR3 region has 12 residues. CDR3 protein: CSAIPKYNEQFF. CDR3 bases: TGCAGTGCCATTCCCAAATACAATGAGCAGTTCTTC.

This clonotype was seen ten or more times. The chain uses TRBV20-1 and TRBJ2-1; TRBD2 matches at 10 bases. This CDR3 is 15 amino acids long. V lost 0 bases and J lost 3; bases outside the gene matches: 2. Germline CDR1 is DFQATT and CDR2 is SNEGSKA (reference sequence). The CDR3 nucleotides are TGCAGTGCTAGAGATCTAGCGGGGGTCTACAATGAGCAGTTCTTC. Translating it yields CSARDLAGVYNEQFF.

This clonotype has ten or more counts. The chain has TRBV5-1 and TRBJ2-7, with D perhaps TRBD1 (6 bases). Germline CDR1 reads SGHRS; CDR2 reads YFSETQ. This CDR3 is built from 16 residues. The V end lost 0 bases, the J end lost 1 base, and 14 bases lay between the germline ends. CDR3 amino acids: CASSLATGTLSYEQYF. The CDR3 DNA reads TGCGCCAGCAGCTTGGCCACAGGGACCCTTTCCTACGAGCAGTACTTC.

This clonotype appeared many times. The chain has TRBV20-1 and TRBJ2-7; D is perhaps TRBD1 or TRBD2 (5 bases each). Germline values: CDR1 DFQATT, CDR2 SNEGSKA (reference sequence). V was trimmed by 2 bases and J by 1 base, leaving 15 bases between them. This CDR3 contains 15 residues. CDR3 region: CSARKGPIASYEQYF. The CDR3 DNA sequence: TGCAGTGCTAGAAAGGGACCCATCGCTTCCTACGAGCAGTACTTC.

The sample holds many counts of this clonotype. The CDR3 bases are TGTGCCATTAAACACCCTAGCGGGGACACAGATACGCAGTATTTT. Its protein product is CAIKHPSGDTDTQYF. V usage is TRBV12-3 or TRBV12-4 and J usage is TRBJ2-3; 9 bases line up with TRBD2. CDR3 size: 15 residues. Losses at the gene ends were 10 bases for V and 2 bases for J; bases not matched to a gene: 10.

This clonotype appeared many times. The rearrangement joins TRBV5-1 to TRBJ1-1; a weak D match, TRBD1 (5 bases). The ends were cut back, 4 bases at V and 4 bases at J, with 17 bases in the middle. The CDR3 sequence is 15 residues long. Germline lookup yields CDR1 SGHRS and CDR2 YFSETQ. The CDR3 nucleotides are TGCGCCAGCAGCCCCGAGGGGCTCCCGCTCACTGAAGCTTTCTTT. It is translated as CASSPEGLPLTEAFF.

Note on this clonotype: The junction and the germline gene differ at one end; a read error may be behind it. The chain carries TRBV4-3 and TRBJ2-7; no definite D call. The length of the CDR3 is 14 residues. Germline CDR1 is LGHNA and CDR2 is YSLEER. The CDR3: CASSQVAFSYEQHF. In DNA, the CDR3 is TGCGCCAGCAGCCAAGTGGCGTTTTCCTACGAGCAGCACTTC.

This clonotype was counted ten times or more. The chain couples TRBV7-2 to TRBJ2-3; 8 nucleotides line up with TRBD2. The CDR3 has 15 amino acids. Trimming at V came to 0 bases and at J to 4 bases, leaving 3 bases not matched to a gene. In germline, CDR1 is SGHTA, CDR2 FQGNSA. The chain's CDR3 is CASSLAVTSADTQYF. The CDR3 nucleotides read TGTGCCAGCAGCTTAGCGGTGACTAGCGCAGATACGCAGTATTTT.

This clonotype was recorded many times. V usage is TRBV2 and J usage is TRBJ2-6; D perhaps matches TRBD1 (6 bases). CDR3 length: 17 amino acids. Germline V gene sequence: CDR1 SNHLY, CDR2 FYNNEI. V was shortened by 8 bases and J by 0 bases, with 17 bases between the two germline ends. The CDR3 sequence is CASSQGNRFSGANVLTF. DNA for the CDR3: TGTGCCAGCTCCCAGGGGAACAGATTCTCTGGGGCCAACGTCCTGACTTTC.

Ten or more counts support this clonotype. The gene calls are TRBV7-2 and TRBJ1-3; D call uncertain. The CDR3 length is 15 residues. The germline V gene encodes CDR1 SGHTA and CDR2 FQGNSA. V gave up 5 bases and J gave up 1 base, with 12 bases separating them. The CDR3 DNA reads as TGTGCCAGCAGCCCACAGACCGTATCTGGAAACACCATATATTTT. It specifies CASSPQTVSGNTIYF.

This clonotype has ten or more counts. The chain links TRBV5-1 to TRBJ1-5, with 7 bases lining up with TRBD1. The CDR3 consists of 14 residues. Unmatched junction bases numbered 3, after V lost 2 bases and J lost 4 bases. Looked up from germline, CDR1 is SGHRS and CDR2 is YFSETQ. The CDR3 nucleotides are TGCGCCAGCAGCTTAGAGGGGGCGAATCAGCCCCAGCATTTT. Its translation is CASSLEGANQPQHF.

The table lists this clonotype with many counts. This chain connects TRBV10-3 to TRBJ1-3, with 10 bases fitting TRBD1. V shed 11 bases and J 2 bases; nucleotides not matched to a gene: 6. CDR3 size: 14 residues. Germline CDR1 ENHRY, CDR2 SYGVKD. The CDR3 sequence is CAGGQGTAGNTIYF. CDR3 nucleotides: TGTGCCGGGGGACAGGGGACGGCTGGAAACACCATATATTTT.

The V and J genes are TRBV10-1 and TRBJ1-5, with 7 bases that match TRBD1. This CDR3 comprises 15 residues. Trimming at V came to 5 bases and at J to 7 bases, leaving 11 bases not matched to a gene. CDR1 and CDR2 from the germline V gene are WNHNN and SYGVQD (reference sequence). The CDR3: CASSTPRGGRQPQHF. CDR3 DNA sequence: TGCGCCAGCAGTACCCCCAGGGGGGGCAGGCAGCCCCAGCATTTT.

This clonotype came up many times. This sequence joins TRBV25-1 and TRBJ1-1; tentatively, D is TRBD1 (5 bases). In germline, CDR1 is MGHDK, CDR2 SYGVNS. Trimming cost V 8 bases and J 4 bases, with 14 bases left between them. CDR3 length: 13 residues. The chain's CDR3 is CASVPPGTTEAFF. CDR3 DNA sequence: TGTGCCAGCGTACCTCCAGGGACCACTGAAGCTTTCTTT.

Details on this clonotype: A read error may produce the germline difference seen at one junction end. The chain carries TRBV15 and TRBJ1-5; the D is unclear. The CDR3 loop spans 15 amino acids. Germline CDR1 is LNHNV and CDR2 is YYDKDF (reference sequence). The CDR3 sequence: CATSPAGPSNHPQHF. CDR3 bases: TGTGCCACCAGCCCGGCAGGCCCTAGCAATCACCCCCAGCATTTT.